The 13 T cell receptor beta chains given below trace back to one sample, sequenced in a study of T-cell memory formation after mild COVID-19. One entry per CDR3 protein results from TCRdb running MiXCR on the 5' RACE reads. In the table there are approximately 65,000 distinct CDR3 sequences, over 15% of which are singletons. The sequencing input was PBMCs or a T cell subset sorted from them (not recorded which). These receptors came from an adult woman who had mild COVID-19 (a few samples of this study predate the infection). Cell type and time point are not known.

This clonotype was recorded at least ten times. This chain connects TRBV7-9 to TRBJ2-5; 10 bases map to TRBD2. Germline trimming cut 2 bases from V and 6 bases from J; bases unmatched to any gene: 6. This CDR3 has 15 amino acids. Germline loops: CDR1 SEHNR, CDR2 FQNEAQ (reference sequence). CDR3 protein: CASSLTSGRGKTQYF. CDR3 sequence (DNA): TGTGCCAGCAGCTTAACAAGCGGGAGGGGGAAGACCCAGTACTTC.

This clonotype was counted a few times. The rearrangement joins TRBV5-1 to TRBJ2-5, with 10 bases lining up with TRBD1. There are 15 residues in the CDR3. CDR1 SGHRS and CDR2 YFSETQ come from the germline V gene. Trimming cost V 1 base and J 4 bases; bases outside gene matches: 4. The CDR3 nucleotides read TGCGCCAGCAGCTTGAGGACAGGGGGTGGAGAGACCCAGTACTTC. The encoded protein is CASSLRTGGGETQYF.

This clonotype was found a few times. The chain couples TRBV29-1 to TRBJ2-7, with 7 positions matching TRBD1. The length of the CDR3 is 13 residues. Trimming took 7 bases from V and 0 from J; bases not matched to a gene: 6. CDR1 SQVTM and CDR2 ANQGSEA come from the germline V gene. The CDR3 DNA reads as TGCAGCGCTTCGACAGGGACCTCCTACGAGCAGTACTTC. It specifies CSASTGTSYEQYF.

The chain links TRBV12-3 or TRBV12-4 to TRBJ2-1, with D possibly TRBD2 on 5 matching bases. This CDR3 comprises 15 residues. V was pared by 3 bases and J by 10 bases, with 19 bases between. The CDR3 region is CASSFSDYGLEEQFF. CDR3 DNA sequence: TGTGCCAGCAGTTTCAGCGACTACGGCCTCGAAGAGCAGTTCTTC.

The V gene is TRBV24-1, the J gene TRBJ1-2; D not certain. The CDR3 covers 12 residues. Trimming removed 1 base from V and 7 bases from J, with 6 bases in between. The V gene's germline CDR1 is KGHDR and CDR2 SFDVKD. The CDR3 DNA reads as TGTGCCACCAGTGATTTCGGACGTGGCTACACCTTC. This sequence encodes CATSDFGRGYTF.

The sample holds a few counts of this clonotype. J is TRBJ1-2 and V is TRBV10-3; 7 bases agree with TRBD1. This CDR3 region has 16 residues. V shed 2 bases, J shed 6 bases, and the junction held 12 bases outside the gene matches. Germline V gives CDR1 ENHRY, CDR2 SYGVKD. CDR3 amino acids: CAISEPGSDRVHGYTF. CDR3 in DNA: TGTGCCATCAGTGAGCCTGGTTCAGACAGGGTTCATGGCTACACCTTC.

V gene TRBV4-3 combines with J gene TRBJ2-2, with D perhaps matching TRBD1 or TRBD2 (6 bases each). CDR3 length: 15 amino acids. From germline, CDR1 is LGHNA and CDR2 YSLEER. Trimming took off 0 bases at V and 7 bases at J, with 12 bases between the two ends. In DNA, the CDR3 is TGCGCCAGCAGCCAAGAGTCGGGGGCCGGCGGGGAGCTGTTTTTT. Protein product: CASSQESGAGGELFF.

The CDR3 protein is CASSYSMDGPYEQYF. CDR3 coding DNA: TGTGCCAGCAGTTACTCGATGGATGGGCCCTACGAGCAGTACTTC. The chain has TRBV6-6 and TRBJ2-7; D is undetermined. Germline assignment: CDR1 MNHNY and CDR2 SVGAGI (reference sequence). V was trimmed by 0 bases and J by 2 bases, leaving 11 bases between them. This CDR3 has 15 amino acids.

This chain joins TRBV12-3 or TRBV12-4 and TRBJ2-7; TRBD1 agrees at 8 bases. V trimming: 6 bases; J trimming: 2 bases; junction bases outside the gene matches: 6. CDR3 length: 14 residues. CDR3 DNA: TGTGCCAGCAGGGGGACAGGCCCACCCTACGAGCAGTACTTC. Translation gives CASRGTGPPYEQYF.

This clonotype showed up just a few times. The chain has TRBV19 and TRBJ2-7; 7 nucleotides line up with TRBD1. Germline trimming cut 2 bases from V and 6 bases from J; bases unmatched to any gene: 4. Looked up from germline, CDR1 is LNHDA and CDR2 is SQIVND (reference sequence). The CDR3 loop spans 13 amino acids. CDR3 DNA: TGTGCCAGTAGTATAACAGGGGCCGGCGAGCAGTACTTC. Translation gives CASSITGAGEQYF. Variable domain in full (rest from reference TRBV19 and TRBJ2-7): DGGITQSPKYLFRKEGQNVTLSCEQNLNHDAMYWYRQDPGQGLRLIYYSQIVNDFQKGDIAEGYSVSREKKESFPLTVTSAQKNPTAFYLCASSITGAGEQYFGPGTRLTVT.

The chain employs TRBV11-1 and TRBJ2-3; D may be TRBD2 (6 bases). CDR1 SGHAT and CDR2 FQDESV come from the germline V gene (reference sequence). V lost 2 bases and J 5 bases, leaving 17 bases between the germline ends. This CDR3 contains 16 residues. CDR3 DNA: TGTGCCAGCAGCTTAAGCGTAGGAGGGGAGAAAGATACGCAGTATTTT. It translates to CASSLSVGGEKDTQYF.

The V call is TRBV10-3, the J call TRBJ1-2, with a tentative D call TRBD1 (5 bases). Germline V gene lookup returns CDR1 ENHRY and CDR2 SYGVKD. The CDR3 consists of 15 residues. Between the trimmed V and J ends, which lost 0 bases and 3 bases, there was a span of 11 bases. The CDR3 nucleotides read TGTGCCATCAGTGAGTCCTGGGACGTTGACTATGGCTACACCTTC. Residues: CAISESWDVDYGYTF.

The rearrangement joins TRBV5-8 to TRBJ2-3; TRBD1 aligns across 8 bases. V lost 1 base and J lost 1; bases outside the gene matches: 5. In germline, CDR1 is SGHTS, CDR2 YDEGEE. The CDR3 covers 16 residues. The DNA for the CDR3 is TGTGCCAGCAGCTTGCCGGGACAGGTGCGCACAGATACGCAGTATTTT. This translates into CASSLPGQVRTDTQYF.